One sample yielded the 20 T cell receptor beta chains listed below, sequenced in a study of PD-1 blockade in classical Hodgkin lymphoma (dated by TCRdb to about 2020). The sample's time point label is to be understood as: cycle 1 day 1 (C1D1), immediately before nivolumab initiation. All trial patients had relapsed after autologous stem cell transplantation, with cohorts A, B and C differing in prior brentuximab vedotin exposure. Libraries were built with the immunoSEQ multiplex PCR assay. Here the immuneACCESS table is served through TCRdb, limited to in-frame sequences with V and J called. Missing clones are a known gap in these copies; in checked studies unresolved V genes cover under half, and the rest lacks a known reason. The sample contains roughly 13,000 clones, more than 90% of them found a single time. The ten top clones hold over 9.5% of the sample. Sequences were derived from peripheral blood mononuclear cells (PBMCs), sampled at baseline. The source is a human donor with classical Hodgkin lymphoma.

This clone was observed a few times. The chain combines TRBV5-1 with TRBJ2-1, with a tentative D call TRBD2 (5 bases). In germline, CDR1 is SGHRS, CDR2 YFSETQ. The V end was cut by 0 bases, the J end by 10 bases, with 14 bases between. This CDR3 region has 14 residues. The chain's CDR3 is CASSLGMDSAEQFF. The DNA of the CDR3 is TGCGCCAGCAGCTTGGGGATGGACTCCGCGGAGCAGTTCTTC.

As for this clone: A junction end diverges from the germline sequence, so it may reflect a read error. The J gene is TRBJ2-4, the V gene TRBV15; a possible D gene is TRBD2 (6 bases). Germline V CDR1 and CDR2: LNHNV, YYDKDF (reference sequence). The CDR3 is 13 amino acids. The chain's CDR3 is CATSSGGVNVQYF. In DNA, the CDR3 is TGTGCCACCAGCTCAGGAGGGGTAAACGTTCAGTACTTC.

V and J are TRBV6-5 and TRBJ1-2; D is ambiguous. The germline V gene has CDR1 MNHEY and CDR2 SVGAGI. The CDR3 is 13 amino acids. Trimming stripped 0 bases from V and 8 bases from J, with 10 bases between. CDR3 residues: CASSYSRVDGYTF. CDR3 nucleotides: TGTGCCAGCAGTTACTCAAGGGTCGACGGCTACACCTTC.

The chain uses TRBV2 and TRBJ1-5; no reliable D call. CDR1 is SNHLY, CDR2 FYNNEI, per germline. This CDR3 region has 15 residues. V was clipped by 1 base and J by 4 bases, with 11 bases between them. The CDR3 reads CASSEDILGNQPQHF. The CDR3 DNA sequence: TGTGCCAGCAGTGAAGACATCCTTGGTAATCAGCCCCAGCATTTT.

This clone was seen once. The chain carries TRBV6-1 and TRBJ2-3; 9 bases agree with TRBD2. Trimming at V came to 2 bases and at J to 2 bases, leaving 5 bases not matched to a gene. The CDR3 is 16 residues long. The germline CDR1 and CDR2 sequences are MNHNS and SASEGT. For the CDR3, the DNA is TGTGCCAGCAGTGAACTTAGCGGGGGTATCACAGATACGCAGTATTTT. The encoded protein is CASSELSGGITDTQYF.

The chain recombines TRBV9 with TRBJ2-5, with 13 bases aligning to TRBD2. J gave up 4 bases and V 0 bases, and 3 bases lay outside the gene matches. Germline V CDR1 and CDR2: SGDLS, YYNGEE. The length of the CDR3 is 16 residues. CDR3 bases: TGTGCCAGCAGCGTAGGGACTAGCGGGGGAAGAGAGACCCAGTACTTC. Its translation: CASSVGTSGGRETQYF.

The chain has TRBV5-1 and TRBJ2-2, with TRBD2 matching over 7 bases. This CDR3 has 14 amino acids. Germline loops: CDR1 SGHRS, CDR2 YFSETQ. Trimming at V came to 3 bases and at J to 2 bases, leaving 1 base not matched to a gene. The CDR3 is CASSWEGNTGELFF. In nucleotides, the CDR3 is TGCGCCAGCAGCTGGGAGGGAAACACCGGGGAGCTGTTTTTT.

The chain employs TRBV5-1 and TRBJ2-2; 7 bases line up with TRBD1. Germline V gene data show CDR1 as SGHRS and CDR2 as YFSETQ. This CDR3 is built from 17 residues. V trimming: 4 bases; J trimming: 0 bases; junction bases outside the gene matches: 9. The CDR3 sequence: CASSRNRGQTNTGELFF. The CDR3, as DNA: TGCGCCAGCAGCCGAAACAGGGGACAAACGAACACCGGGGAGCTGTTTTTT. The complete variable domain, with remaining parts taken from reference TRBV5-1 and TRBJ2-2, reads KAGVTQTPRYLIKTRGQQVTLSCSPISGHRSVSWYQQTPGQGLQFLFEYFSETQRNKGNFPGRFSGRQFSNSRSEMNVSTLELGDSALYLCASSRNRGQTNTGELFFGEGSRLTVL.

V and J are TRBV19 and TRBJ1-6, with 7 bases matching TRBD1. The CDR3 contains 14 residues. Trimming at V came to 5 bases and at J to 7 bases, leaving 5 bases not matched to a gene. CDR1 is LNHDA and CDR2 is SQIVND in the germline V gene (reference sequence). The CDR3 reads CASSVQGRNSPLHF. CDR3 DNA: TGTGCCAGTAGTGTACAGGGGAGAAATTCACCCCTCCACTTT.

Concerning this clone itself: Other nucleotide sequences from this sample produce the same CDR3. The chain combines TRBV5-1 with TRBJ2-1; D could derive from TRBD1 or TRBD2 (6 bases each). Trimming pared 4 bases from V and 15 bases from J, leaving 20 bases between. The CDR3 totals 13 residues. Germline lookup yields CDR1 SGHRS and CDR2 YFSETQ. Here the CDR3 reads CASSAWGAEGGFF. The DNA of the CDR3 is TGCGCCAGCAGCGCCTGGGGGGCGGAGGGGGGGTTCTTC.

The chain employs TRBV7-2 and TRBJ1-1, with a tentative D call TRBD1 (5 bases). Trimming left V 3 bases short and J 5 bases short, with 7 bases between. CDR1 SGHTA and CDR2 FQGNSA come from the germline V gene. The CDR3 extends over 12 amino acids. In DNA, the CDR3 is TGTGCCAGCAGCTTTTCAGGGACTGAAGCTTTCTTT. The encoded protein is CASSFSGTEAFF. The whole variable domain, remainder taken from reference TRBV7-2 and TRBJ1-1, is GAGVSQSPSNKVTEKGKDVELRCDPISGHTALYWYRQSLGQGLEFLIYFQGNSAPDKSGLPSDRFSAERTGGSVSTLTIQRTQQEDSAVYLCASSFSGTEAFFGQGTRLTVV.

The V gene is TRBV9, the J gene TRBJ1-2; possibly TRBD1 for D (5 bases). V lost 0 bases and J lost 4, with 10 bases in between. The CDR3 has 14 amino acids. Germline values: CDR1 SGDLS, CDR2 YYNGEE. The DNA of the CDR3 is TGTGCCAGCAGCGTAGACCAGGGATCCTATGGCTACACCTTC. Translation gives CASSVDQGSYGYTF.

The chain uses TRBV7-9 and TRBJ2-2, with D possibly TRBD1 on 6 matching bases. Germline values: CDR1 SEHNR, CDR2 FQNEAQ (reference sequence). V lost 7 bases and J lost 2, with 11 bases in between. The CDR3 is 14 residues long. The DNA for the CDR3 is TGTGCCAGCAAGGGCAGGGGCAACACCGGGGAGCTGTTTTTT. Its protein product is CASKGRGNTGELFF. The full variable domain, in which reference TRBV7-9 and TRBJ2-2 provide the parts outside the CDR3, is DTGVSQNPRHKITKRGQNVTFRCDPISEHNRLYWYRQTLGQGPEFLTYFQNEAQLEKSRLLSDRFSAERPKGSFSTLEIQRTEQGDSAMYLCASKGRGNTGELFFGEGSRLTVL.

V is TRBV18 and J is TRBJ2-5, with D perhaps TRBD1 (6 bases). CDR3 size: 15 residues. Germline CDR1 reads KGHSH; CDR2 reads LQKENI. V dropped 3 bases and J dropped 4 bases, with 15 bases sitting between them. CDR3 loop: CASSPKQGGRETQYF. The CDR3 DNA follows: TGTGCCAGCTCACCCAAACAGGGTGGACGAGAGACCCAGTACTTC.

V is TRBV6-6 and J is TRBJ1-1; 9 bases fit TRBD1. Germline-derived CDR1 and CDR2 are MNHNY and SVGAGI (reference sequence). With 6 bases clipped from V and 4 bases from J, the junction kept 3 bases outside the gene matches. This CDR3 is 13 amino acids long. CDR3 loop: CASREGQGTEAFF. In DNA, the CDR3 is TGTGCCAGCAGAGAGGGACAGGGCACTGAAGCTTTCTTT.

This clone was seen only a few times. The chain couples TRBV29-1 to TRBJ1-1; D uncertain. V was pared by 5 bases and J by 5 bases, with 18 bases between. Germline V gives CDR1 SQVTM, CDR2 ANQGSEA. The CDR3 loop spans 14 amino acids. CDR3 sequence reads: CSVPVGDAGTEAFF. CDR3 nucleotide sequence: TGCAGCGTTCCCGTTGGGGATGCGGGGACTGAAGCTTTCTTT.

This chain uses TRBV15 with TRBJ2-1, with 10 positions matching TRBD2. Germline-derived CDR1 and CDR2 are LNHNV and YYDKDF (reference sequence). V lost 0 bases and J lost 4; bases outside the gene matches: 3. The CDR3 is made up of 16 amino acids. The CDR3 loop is CATSRDLLAGYNEQFF. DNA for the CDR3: TGTGCCACCAGCAGAGATTTACTAGCGGGGTACAATGAGCAGTTCTTC.

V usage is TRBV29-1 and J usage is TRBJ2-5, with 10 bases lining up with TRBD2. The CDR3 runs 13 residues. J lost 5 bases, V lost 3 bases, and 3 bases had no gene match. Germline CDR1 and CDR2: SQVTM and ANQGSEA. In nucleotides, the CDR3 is TGCAGCGTTGATAGCGGGGGGAGGGAGACCCAGTACTTC. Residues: CSVDSGGRETQYF.

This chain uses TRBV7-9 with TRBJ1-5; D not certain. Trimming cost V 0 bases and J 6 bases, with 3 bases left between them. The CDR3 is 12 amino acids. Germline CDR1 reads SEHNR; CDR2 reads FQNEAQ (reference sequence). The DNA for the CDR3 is TGTGCCAGCAGCTTAGCGGGTCAGCCCCAGCATTTT. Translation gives CASSLAGQPQHF.

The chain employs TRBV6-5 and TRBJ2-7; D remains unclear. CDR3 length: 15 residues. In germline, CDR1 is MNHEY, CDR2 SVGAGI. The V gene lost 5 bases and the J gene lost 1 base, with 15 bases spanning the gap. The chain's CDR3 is CASSRSATSSYEQYF. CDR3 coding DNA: TGTGCCAGCAGTCGATCAGCAACCTCTTCCTACGAGCAGTACTTC.